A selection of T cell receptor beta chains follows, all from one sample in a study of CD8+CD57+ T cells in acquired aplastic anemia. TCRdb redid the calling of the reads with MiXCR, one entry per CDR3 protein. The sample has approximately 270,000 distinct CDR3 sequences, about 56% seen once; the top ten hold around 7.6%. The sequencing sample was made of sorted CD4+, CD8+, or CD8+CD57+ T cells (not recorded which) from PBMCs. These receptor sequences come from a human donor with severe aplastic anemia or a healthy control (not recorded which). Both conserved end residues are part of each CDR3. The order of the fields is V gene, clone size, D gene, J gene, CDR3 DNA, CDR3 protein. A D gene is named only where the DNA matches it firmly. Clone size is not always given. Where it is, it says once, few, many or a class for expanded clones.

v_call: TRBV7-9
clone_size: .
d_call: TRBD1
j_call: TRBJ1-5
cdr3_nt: TGTGCCAGCAGCTGGGACAGACGTCAGCCCCAGCATTTT
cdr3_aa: CASSWDRRQPQHF

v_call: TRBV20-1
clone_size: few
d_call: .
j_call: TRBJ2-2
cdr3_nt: TGCAGTGCCCCGGACCACCGGACCGGGGAGCTGTTTTTT
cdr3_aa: CSAPDHRTGELFF

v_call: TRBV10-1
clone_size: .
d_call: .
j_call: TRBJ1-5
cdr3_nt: TGCGCCAGCAGTCCAGGGATGATCCATCAGCCCCAGCATTTT
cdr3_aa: CASSPGMIHQPQHF

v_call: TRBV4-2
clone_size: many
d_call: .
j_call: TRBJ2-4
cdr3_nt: TGTGCCAGCAGCCAAGATATGGACTTAGGAAACATTCAGTACTTC
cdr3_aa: CASSQDMDLGNIQYF

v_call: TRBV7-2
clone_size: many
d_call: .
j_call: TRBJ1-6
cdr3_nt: TGTGCCAGCAGTGTCAGGGGAAATTCACCCCTCCACTTT
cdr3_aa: CASSVRGNSPLHF

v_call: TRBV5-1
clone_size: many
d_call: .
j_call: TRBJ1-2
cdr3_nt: TGCGCCAGCAGCTTGGCTGACGGTTATGGCTACACCTTC
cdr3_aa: CASSLADGYGYTF

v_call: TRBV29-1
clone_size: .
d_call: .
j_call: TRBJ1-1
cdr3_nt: TGCAGCCCCCGTTTGGGGACCTTGGGAACTGAAGCTTTCTTT
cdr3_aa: CSPRLGTLGTEAFF

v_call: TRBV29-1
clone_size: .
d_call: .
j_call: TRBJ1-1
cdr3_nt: TGCAGCGTTGGGGAAAGGGGTGTAGACACTGAAGCTTTCTTT
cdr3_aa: CSVGERGVDTEAFF

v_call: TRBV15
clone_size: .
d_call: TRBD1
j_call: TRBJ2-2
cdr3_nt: TGTGCCACCAGCCCGGACAGGGCTGAGCTGTTTTTT
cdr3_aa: CATSPDRAELFF

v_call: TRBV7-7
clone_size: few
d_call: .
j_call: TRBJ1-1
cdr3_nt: TGTGCTAGCAGCCCGTCTCCGAACACTGAAGCTTTCTTT
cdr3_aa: CASSPSPNTEAFF

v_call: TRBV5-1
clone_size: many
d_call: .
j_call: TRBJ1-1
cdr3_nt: TGCGCCAGCAGCTTGGCAGGGACCACGAACACTGAAGCTTTCTTT
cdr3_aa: CASSLAGTTNTEAFF

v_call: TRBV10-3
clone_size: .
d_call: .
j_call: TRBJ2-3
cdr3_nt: TGTGCCAGCGACCAGGCAGATACGCAGTATTTT
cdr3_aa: CASDQADTQYF

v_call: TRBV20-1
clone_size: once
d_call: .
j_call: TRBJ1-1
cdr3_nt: TGCAGTGCTAGTTCCGGGAAAGGGGGGAGAATGAACACTGAAGCTTTCTTT
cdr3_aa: CSASSGKGGRMNTEAFF

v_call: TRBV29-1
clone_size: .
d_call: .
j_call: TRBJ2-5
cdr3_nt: TGCAGCGTTGACACGGACCAAGAGACCCAGTACTTC
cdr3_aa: CSVDTDQETQYF

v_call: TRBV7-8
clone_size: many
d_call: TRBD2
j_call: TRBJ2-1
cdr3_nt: TGTGCCAGCAGCCTGAGACTAGCTGGGGAGCAGTTCTTC
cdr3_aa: CASSLRLAGEQFF

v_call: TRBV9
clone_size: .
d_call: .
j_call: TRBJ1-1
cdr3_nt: TGTGCCAGCAGGCTGGCAGAGAACACTGAAGCTTTCTTT
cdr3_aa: CASRLAENTEAFF

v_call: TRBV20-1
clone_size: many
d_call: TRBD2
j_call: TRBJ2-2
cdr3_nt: TGCAGTGCTAGAGAATTGGCGGGGGACACCGGGGAGCTGTTTTTT
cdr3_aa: CSARELAGDTGELFF

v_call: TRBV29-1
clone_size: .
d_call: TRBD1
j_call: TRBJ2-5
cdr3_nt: TGCAGCGTTAACACAGGGGAACAGACCCAGTACTTC
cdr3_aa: CSVNTGEQTQYF

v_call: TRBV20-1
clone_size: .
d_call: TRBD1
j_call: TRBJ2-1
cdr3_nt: TGCAGTGCTACCGACAGGGGCGGCTCCTACAATGAGCAGTTCTTC
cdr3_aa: CSATDRGGSYNEQFF

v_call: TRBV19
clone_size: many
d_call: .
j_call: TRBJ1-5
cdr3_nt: TGTGCCAGTAGTGACAGCAATCAGCCCCAGCATTTT
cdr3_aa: CASSDSNQPQHF

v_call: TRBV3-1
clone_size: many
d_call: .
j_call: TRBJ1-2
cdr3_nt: TGTGCCAGCAGCCAAGAACGGACAGTCTATGGCTACACCTTC
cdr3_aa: CASSQERTVYGYTF

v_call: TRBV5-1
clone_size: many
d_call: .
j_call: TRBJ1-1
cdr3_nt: TGCGCCAGCAGCTTGGGAGGGCGGAACACTGAAGCTTTCTTT
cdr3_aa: CASSLGGRNTEAFF

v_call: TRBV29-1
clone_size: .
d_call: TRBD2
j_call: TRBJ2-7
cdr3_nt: TGCAGCGTGCCTATTAGCGGGGTTGGTGGCGAGCAGTACTTC
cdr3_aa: CSVPISGVGGEQYF

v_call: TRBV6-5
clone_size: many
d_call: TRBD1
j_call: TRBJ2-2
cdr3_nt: TGTGCCAGCAGGTCACAGGGGGCGGGAATGTGGACCGGGGAGCTGTTTTTT
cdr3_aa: CASRSQGAGMWTGELFF

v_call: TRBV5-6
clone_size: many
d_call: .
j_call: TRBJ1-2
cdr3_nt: TGTGCCACCCCCTTAGAGGGAGGGTCCGGCTATGGCTACACCTTC
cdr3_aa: CATPLEGGSGYGYTF

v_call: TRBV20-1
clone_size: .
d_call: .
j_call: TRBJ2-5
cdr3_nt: TGCAGTGCTAGAGACCTCGCCAGTTCGTACTTC
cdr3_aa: CSARDLASSYF

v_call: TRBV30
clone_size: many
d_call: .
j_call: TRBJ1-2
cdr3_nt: TGTGCCTGGAGTGTCAAATGGGGCTACACCTTC
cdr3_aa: CAWSVKWGYTF

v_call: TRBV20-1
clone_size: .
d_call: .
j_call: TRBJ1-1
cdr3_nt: TGCAGTGCTAGTTTCCCGGGCTCGTCCACTGAAGCTTTCTTT
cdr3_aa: CSASFPGSSTEAFF

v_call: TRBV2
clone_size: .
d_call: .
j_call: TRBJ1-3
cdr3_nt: TGTGCCAGCAGTGAGTTCAGGGGCTCTGGAAACACCATATATTTT
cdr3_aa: CASSEFRGSGNTIYF

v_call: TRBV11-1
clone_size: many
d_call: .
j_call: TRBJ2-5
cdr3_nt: TGTGCCAGCAGCCCCCGGATCCGGACCTCCCAAGAGACCCAGTACTTC
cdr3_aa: CASSPRIRTSQETQYF

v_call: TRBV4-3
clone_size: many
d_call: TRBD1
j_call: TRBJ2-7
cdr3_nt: TGCGCCAGCAGCCACGCGCGGGGACAGGGTTACGAGCAGTACTTC
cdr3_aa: CASSHARGQGYEQYF

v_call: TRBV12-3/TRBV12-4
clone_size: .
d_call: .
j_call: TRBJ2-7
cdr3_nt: TGTGCCAGCAGCCCTACAGACGTCGGACAGCCCGCCTACGAGCAGTACTTC
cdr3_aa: CASSPTDVGQPAYEQYF

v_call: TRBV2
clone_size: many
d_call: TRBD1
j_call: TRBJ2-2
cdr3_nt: TGTGCCAGCGTCCGGGACAGGGAAACCGGGGAGCTGTTTTTT
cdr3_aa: CASVRDRETGELFF

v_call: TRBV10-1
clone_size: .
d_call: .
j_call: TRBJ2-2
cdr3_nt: TGCGCCAGCAGTGAGTCGGAACCGGCCGGGGAGCTGTTTTTT
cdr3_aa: CASSESEPAGELFF

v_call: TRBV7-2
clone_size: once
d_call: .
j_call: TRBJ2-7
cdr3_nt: TGTGCCAGCAGCTTAAGTTACAGCCTCTACGAGCAGTACTTC
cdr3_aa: CASSLSYSLYEQYF

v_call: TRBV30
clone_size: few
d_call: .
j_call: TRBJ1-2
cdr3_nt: TGTGCCTGGAGTGGTCTAGGACGACTAGATGGCTACACCTTC
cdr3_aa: CAWSGLGRLDGYTF

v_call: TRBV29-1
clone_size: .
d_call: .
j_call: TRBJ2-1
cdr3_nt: TGCAGCGTCCCCGGACAGAGATACAATGAGCAGTTCTTC
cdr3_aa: CSVPGQRYNEQFF

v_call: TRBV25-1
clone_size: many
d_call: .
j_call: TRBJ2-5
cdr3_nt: TGTGCCAGCACCAGGGGTGGTAGAAAGAGGGAGACCCAGTACTTC
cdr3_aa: CASTRGGRKRETQYF

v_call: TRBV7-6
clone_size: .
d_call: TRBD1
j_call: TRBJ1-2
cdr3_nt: TGTGCCAGCAGCTCCGGACAGGGAATCAACTATGGCTACACCTTC
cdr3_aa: CASSSGQGINYGYTF

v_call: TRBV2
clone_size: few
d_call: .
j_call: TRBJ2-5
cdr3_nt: TGTGCCAGCGGCTCGCCCCAGTACTTC
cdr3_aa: CASGSPQYF

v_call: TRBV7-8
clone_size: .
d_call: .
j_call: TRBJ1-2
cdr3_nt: TGTGCCAGCAGCTTAGCGTCAGGGAAAGGCTACACCTTC
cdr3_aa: CASSLASGKGYTF

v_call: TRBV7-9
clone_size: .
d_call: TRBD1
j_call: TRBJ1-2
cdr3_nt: TGTGCCAGCAGCCCAACAGGGGTAAATGGCTACACCTTC
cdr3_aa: CASSPTGVNGYTF

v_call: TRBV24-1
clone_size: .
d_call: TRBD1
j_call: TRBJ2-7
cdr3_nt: TGTGCCACCAGTGATTACCCTAAGACAGGGCTCTACGAGCAGTACTTC
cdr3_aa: CATSDYPKTGLYEQYF

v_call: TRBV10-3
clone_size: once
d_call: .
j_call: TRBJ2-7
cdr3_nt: TGTGCCATCAGTGACACAGACCGGGGAGAGCAGTACTTC
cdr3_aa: CAISDTDRGEQYF

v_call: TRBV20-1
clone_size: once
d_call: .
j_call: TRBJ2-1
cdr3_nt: TGCAGTGCCAGCTCCCCCGGGGGGCGGGATGAGCAGTTCTTC
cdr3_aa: CSASSPGGRDEQFF

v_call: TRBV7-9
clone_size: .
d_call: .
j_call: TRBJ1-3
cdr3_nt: TGTGCCAGCAGCTCCCCGAATGGAAACACCATATATTTT
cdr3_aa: CASSSPNGNTIYF

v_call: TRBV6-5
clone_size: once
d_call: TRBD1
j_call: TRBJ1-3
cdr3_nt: TGTGCCAGCAGCCACAAGACAGGGAGCGGAAACACCATATATTTT
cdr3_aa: CASSHKTGSGNTIYF

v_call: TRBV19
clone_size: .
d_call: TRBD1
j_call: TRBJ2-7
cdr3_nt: TGTGCCAGTAGTAGGTGGGACAGGGTTAGCGAGCAGTACTTC
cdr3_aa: CASSRWDRVSEQYF